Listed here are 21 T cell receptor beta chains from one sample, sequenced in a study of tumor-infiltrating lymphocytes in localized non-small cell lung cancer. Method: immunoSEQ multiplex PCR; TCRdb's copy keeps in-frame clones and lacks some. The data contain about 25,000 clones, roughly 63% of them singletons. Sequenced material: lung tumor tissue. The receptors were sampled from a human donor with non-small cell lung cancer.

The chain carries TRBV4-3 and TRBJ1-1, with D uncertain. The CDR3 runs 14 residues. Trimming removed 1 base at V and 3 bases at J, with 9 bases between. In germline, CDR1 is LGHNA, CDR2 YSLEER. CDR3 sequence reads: CASSQVRGDTEAFF. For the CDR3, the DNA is TGCGCCAGCAGCCAAGTACGCGGGGACACTGAAGCTTTCTTT.

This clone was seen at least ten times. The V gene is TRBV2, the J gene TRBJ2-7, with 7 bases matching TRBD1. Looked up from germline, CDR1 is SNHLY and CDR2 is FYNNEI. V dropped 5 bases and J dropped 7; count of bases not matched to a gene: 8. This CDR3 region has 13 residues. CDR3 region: CASSLDRVREQYF. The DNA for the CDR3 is TGTGCCAGCAGTCTCGACAGGGTCAGAGAGCAGTACTTC. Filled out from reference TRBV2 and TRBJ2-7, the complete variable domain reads EPEVTQTPSHQVTQMGQEVILRCVPISNHLYFYWYRQILGQKVEFLVSFYNNEISEKSEIFDDQFSVERPDGSNFTLKIRSTKLEDSAMYFCASSLDRVREQYFGPGTRLTVT.

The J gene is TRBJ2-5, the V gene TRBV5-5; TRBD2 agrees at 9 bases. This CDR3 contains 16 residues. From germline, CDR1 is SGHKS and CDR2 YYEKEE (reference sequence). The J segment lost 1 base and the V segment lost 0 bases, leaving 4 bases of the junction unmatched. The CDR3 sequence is CASSLGGTSTQETQYF. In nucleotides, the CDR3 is TGTGCCAGCAGCTTGGGGGGGACTAGCACCCAAGAGACCCAGTACTTC.

CDR3 sequence reads: CASSEVRGLAGGYTF. The CDR3 bases are TGTGCCAGCAGTGAAGTTCGGGGTCTGGCGGGGGGCTACACCTTC. The gene calls are TRBV2 and TRBJ1-2; D not certain. Germline V CDR1 and CDR2: SNHLY, FYNNEI. Trimming removed 1 base at V and 8 bases at J, with 17 bases between. The CDR3 runs to 15 residues. Based on the CDR3 plus reference TRBV2 and TRBJ1-2, the full variable domain is EPEVTQTPSHQVTQMGQEVILRCVPISNHLYFYWYRQILGQKVEFLVSFYNNEISEKSEIFDDQFSVERPDGSNFTLKIRSTKLEDSAMYFCASSEVRGLAGGYTFGSGTRLTVV.

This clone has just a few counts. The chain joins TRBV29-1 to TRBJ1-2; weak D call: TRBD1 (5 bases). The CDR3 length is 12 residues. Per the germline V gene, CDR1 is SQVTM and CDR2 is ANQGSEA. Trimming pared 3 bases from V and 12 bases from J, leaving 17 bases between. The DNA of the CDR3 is TGCAGCGTTGATCCGGACGCCGGGGGGGACACCTTC. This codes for CSVDPDAGGDTF.

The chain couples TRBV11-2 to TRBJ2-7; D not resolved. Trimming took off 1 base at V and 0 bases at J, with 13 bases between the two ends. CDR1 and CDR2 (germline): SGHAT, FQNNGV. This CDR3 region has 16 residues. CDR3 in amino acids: CASSLVVSGSSYEQYF. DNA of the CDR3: TGTGCCAGCAGCTTAGTGGTGTCAGGAAGCTCCTACGAGCAGTACTTC. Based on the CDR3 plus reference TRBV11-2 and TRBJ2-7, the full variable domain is EAGVAQSPRYKIIEKRQSVAFWCNPISGHATLYWYQQILGQGPKLLIQFQNNGVVDDSQLPKDRFSAERLKGVDSTLKIQPAKLEDSAVYLCASSLVVSGSSYEQYFGPGTRLTVT.

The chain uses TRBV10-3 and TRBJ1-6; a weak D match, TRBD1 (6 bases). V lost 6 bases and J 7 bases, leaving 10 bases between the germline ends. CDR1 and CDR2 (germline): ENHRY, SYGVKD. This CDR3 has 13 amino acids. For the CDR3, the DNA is TGTGCCATCAGACAGGGTCCCAATTCACCCCTCCACTTT. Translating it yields CAIRQGPNSPLHF.

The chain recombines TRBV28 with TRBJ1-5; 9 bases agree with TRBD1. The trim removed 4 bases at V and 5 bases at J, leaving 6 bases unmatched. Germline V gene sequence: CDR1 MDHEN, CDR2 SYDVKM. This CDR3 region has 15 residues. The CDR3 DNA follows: TGTGCCAGCAGTTCCCCGGACAGGGGTCATCAGCCCCAGCATTTT. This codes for CASSSPDRGHQPQHF.

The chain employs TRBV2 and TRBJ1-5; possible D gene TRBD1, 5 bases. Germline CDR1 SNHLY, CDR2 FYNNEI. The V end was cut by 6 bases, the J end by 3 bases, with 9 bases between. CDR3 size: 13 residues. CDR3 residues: CASRRQHNQPQHF. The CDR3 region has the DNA TGTGCCAGCAGGAGACAGCACAATCAGCCCCAGCATTTT.

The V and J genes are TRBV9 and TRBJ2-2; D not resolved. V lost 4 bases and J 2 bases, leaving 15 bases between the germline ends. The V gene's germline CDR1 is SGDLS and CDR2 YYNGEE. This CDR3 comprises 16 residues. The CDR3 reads CASSPRPPVNTGELFF. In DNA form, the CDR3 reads TGTGCCAGCAGCCCCCGACCCCCGGTTAACACCGGGGAGCTGTTTTTT.

CDR3 protein: CASSLSRRRGDYTF. CDR3 coding DNA: TGTGCCAGCAGTTTATCGCGGCGGAGAGGCGACTACACCTTC. V usage is TRBV27 and J usage is TRBJ1-2; D not certain. CDR1 MNHEY and CDR2 SMNVEV come from the germline V gene (reference sequence). CDR3 length equals 14 residues. Trimming removed 0 bases at V and 10 bases at J, with 15 bases between.

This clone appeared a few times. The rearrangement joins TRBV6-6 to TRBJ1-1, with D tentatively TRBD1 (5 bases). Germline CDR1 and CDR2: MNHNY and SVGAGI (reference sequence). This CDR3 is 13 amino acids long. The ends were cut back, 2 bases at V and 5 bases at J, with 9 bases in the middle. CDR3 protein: CASSYRGDTEAFF. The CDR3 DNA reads TGTGCCAGCAGTTACAGAGGGGATACTGAAGCTTTCTTT.

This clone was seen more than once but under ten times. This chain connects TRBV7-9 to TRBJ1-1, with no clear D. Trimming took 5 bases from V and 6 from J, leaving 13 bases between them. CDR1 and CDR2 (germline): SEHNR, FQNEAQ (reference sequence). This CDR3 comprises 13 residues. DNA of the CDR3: TGTGCCAGCAGCCCGAGATATGGGGCTGAAGCTTTCTTT. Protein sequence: CASSPRYGAEAFF.

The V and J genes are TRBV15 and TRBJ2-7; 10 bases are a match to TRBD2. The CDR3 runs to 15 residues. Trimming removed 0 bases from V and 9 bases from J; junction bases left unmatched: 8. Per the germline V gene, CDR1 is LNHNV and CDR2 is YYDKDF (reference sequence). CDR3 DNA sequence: TGTGCCACCAGCAGAGATGGGACTAGCGTCTCCACGCAGTACTTC. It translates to CATSRDGTSVSTQYF.

The CDR3 bases are TGTGCCAGCAAACAGGGAGGGACTAGCGGGGTGACCTACGAGCAGTACTTC. This encodes CASKQGGTSGVTYEQYF. This chain joins TRBV21-1 and TRBJ2-7; the DNA was not used to check the table's D call, TRBD2. TRBV21-1 constitutes a pseudogene. This CDR3 region has 17 residues.

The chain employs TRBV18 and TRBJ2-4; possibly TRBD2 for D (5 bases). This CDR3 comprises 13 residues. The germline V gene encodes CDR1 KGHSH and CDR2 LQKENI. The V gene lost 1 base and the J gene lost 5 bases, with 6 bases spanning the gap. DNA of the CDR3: TGTGCCAGCTCACCACAGAGGGAAAACATTCAGTACTTC. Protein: CASSPQRENIQYF. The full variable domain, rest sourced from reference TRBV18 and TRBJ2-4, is NAGVMQNPRHLVRRRGQEARLRCSPMKGHSHVYWYRQLPEEGLKFMVYLQKENIIDESGMPKERFSAEFPKEGPSILRIQQVVRGDSAAYFCASSPQRENIQYFGAGTRLSVL.

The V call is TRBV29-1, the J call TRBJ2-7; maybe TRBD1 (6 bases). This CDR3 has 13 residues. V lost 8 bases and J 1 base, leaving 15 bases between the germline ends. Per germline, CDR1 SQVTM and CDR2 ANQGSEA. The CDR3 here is CSLRIRGSYEQYF. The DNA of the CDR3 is TGCAGCCTGAGGATCAGGGGTTCCTACGAGCAGTACTTC.

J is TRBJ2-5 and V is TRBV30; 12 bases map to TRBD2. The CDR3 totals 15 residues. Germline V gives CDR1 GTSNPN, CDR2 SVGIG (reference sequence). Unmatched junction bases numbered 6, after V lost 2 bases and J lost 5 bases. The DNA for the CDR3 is TGTGCCTGGAGTTCTAGCGGGAGGGCCGGTGAGACCCAGTACTTC. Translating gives CAWSSSGRAGETQYF.

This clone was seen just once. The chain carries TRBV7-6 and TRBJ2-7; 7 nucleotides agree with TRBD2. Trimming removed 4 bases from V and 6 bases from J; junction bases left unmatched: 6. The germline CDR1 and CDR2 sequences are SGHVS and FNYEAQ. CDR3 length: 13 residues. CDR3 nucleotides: TGTGCCAGCAGCTCCCGCTGGGGGGGCGAGCAGTACTTC. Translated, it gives CASSSRWGGEQYF.

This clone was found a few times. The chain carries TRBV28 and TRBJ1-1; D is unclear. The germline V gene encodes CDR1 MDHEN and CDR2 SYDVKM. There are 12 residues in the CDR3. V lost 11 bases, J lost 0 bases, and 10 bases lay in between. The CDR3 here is CASLDVNTEAFF. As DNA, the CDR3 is TGTGCCTCCTTGGACGTGAACACTGAAGCTTTCTTT. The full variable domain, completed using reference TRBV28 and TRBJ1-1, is DVKVTQSSRYLVKRTGEKVFLECVQDMDHENMFWYRQDPGLGLRLIYFSYDVKMKEKGDIPEGYSVSREKKERFSLILESASTNQTSMYLCASLDVNTEAFFGQGTRLTVV.

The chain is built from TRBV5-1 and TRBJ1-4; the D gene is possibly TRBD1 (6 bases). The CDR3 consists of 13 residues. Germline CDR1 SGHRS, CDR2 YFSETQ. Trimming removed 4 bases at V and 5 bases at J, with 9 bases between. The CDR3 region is CASSPDSNEKLFF. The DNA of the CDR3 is TGCGCCAGCAGCCCGGACAGCAATGAAAAACTGTTTTTT.